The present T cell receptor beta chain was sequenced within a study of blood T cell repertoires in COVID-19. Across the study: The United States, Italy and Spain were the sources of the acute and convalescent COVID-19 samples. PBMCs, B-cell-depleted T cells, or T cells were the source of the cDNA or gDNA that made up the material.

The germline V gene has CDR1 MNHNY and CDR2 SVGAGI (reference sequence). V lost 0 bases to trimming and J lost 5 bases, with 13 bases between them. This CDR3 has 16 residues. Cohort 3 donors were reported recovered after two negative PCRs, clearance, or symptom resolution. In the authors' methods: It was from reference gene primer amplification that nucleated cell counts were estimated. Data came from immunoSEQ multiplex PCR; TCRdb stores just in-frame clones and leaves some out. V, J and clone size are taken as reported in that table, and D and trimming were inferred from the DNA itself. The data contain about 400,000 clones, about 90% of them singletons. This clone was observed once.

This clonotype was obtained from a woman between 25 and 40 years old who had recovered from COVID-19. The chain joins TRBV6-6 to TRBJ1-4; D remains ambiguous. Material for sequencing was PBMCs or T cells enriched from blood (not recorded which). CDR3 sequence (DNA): TGTGCCAGCAGTTACTCGAGGGCACAGCCGAATGAAAAACTGTTTTTT. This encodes CASSYSRAQPNEKLFF.